One and the same sample provided the 23 T cell receptor beta chains below, sequenced in a study of T cell responses to AZD1222 COVID-19 vaccine (dated by TCRdb to about 2021). Per the publication, the time point label means: about 28 days (+/-7) after the second vaccine dose. Receptor libraries were prepared by the immunoSEQ multiplex PCR assay. TCRdb stores this immuneACCESS table with in-frame sequences only. Part of the clones is absent; in the studies checked, under half of the shortfall reflects unresolved V genes, and no reason is known for the rest. The sample table holds approximately 80,000 clones, of which 91% were seen once. The ten largest clones take up 28% of the sample. The sample was peripheral blood, taken 28 days after the second AZD1222 dose. Receptors originate from an adult who received the AZD1222 COVID-19 vaccine.

V is TRBV4-1 and J is TRBJ2-7, with a weak D call TRBD1 (6 bases). The V and J ends lost 4 bases and 2 bases respectively, with 15 bases between them. The CDR3 has 15 amino acids. CDR1 MGHRA and CDR2 YSYEKL come from the germline V gene. CDR3 coding DNA: TGCGCCAGCAGCCGCATGTCCAGGGGAGCCTACGAGCAGTACTTC. As protein: CASSRMSRGAYEQYF.

V usage is TRBV2 and J usage is TRBJ2-5; perhaps D is TRBD1 or TRBD2 (6 bases each). Germline V gives CDR1 SNHLY, CDR2 FYNNEI. V shed 7 bases and J shed 8 bases, with 17 bases lying between them. This CDR3 is 13 amino acids long. DNA for the CDR3: TGTGCCAGCACCGAGGGGGGTTTTGATACCCAGTACTTC. Translated, it gives CASTEGGFDTQYF.

This clone was seen a handful of times. V gene TRBV29-1 combines with J gene TRBJ1-6; a possible D gene is TRBD1 (5 bases). In germline, CDR1 is SQVTM, CDR2 ANQGSEA. The V end was cut by 2 bases, the J end by 5 bases, with 16 bases between. This CDR3 has 16 residues. DNA of the CDR3: TGCAGCGTTGAAAGTGAGAGGGACCTCGATAATTCACCCCTCCACTTT. Translation: CSVESERDLDNSPLHF.

The rearrangement links TRBV12-3 or TRBV12-4 to TRBJ1-5; D is ambiguous. The CDR3 sequence is 13 residues long. V was trimmed by 4 bases and J by 9 bases, leaving 13 bases between them. In nucleotides, the CDR3 is TGTGCCAGCAGTTCTGGCCTTTATGCGCCCCAGCATTTT. Encoded protein: CASSSGLYAPQHF.

The genes are TRBV6-5 and TRBJ2-7; TRBD2 agrees at 7 bases. Germline CDR1 reads MNHEY; CDR2 reads SVGAGI. This CDR3 comprises 13 residues. J gave up 5 bases and V 6 bases, and 7 bases lay outside the gene matches. The chain's CDR3 is CASSSDLADEQYF. CDR3 nucleotides: TGTGCCAGCAGCTCCGACCTAGCGGACGAGCAGTACTTC.

Only a few counts were recorded for this clone. The CDR3 coding sequence is TGTGCCAGCAGTGAAGGGGGGGCCGCGGAAAAACTGTTTTTT. This encodes CASSEGGAAEKLFF. The chain links TRBV6-1 to TRBJ1-4, with D possibly being TRBD1 (6 bases). V lost 1 base, J lost 8 bases, and 11 bases lay in between. Germline-derived CDR1 and CDR2 are MNHNS and SASEGT. The CDR3 is 14 amino acids.

The chain couples TRBV7-2 to TRBJ2-1; the D gene is possibly TRBD1 (7 bases). Germline assignment: CDR1 SGHTA and CDR2 FQGNSA. CDR3 length: 15 residues. Trimming took off 5 bases at V and 4 bases at J, with 15 bases between the two ends. CDR3 bases: TGTGCCAGCAGCCCCAGCAGGGGGACTTACAATGAGCAGTTCTTC. This encodes CASSPSRGTYNEQFF.

This chain links TRBV6-5 with TRBJ1-1; no clear D. The V gene's germline CDR1 is MNHEY and CDR2 SVGAGI. CDR3 length: 14 amino acids. The germline V and J ends were trimmed by 7 bases and 3 bases, with 15 bases remaining between them. The CDR3 DNA is TGTGCCAGCACCCCCGGGAGCGGCTACACTGAAGCTTTCTTT. Amino acid sequence: CASTPGSGYTEAFF.

The chain has TRBV19 and TRBJ2-6; no definite D call. Deletions cut 8 bases from V and 0 bases from J, with 5 bases between. The length of the CDR3 is 13 residues. Germline V gene sequence: CDR1 LNHDA, CDR2 SQIVND (reference sequence). For the CDR3, the DNA is TGTGCCAGTTCATACTCTGGGGCCAACGTCCTGACTTTC. Protein product: CASSYSGANVLTF.

The chain carries TRBV3-1 (or the pseudogene TRBV3-2) and TRBJ1-1; TRBD1 agrees at 7 bases. The CDR3 consists of 16 residues. Per the germline V gene, CDR1 is LGHDT and CDR2 is YNNKEL (reference sequence). V lost 2 bases and J lost 0; bases outside the gene matches: 6. CDR3 amino acids: CASSQIQGSMNTEAFF. The DNA for the CDR3 is TGTGCCAGCAGCCAAATACAGGGGTCTATGAACACTGAAGCTTTCTTT.

V usage is TRBV5-1 and J usage is TRBJ1-3, with a tentative D call TRBD1 (5 bases). Trimming cost V 3 bases and J 0 bases, with 10 bases left between them. Germline values: CDR1 SGHRS, CDR2 YFSETQ. This CDR3 has 15 amino acids. The CDR3 sequence: CASSWDSRSGNTIYF. CDR3 DNA sequence: TGCGCCAGCAGCTGGGACTCTCGCTCTGGAAACACCATATATTTT.

V is TRBV2 and J is TRBJ1-3, with 8 bases matching TRBD1. With V trimmed by 5 bases and J by 3 bases, 6 bases remained unmatched. Germline CDR1 reads SNHLY; CDR2 reads FYNNEI. The CDR3 runs to 15 residues. This CDR3 reads CASSIGQGGGNTIYF. The DNA for the CDR3 is TGTGCCAGCAGTATCGGACAGGGCGGTGGAAACACCATATATTTT.

On this clone: Other nucleotide sequences in the sample specify the same CDR3. The rearrangement uses TRBV18 and TRBJ2-3; a possible D gene is TRBD2 (6 bases). Trimming cost V 4 bases and J 1 base, with 9 bases left between them. Germline CDR1 KGHSH, CDR2 LQKENI. The CDR3 extends over 14 amino acids. CDR3 sequence: CASSLGLGTDTQYF. The CDR3 nucleotides are TGTGCCAGCTCACTGGGACTGGGCACAGATACGCAGTATTTT.

This sequence joins TRBV2 and TRBJ2-1; D ambiguous. This CDR3 has 17 residues. Trimming left V 11 bases short and J 0 bases short, with 23 bases between. From germline, CDR1 is SNHLY and CDR2 FYNNEI. The CDR3 region is CASSKGRPVSSYNEQFF. The CDR3 nucleotides read TGTGCCTCCTCAAAGGGAAGGCCGGTAAGCTCCTACAATGAGCAGTTCTTC.

The chain carries TRBV27 and TRBJ2-7; TRBD2 might be the D (5 bases). V was clipped by 3 bases and J by 2 bases, with 14 bases between them. Germline V gene data show CDR1 as MNHEY and CDR2 as SMNVEV (reference sequence). The length of the CDR3 is 15 residues. This CDR3 is CASSLSSTRTYEQYF. Written as DNA, the CDR3 is TGTGCCAGCAGTTTGTCCTCCACTAGGACCTACGAGCAGTACTTC.

The V gene is TRBV7-8, the J gene TRBJ2-1; 8 positions match TRBD1. Unmatched junction bases numbered 6, after V lost 10 bases and J lost 4 bases. In germline, CDR1 is SGHVS, CDR2 FQNEAQ. The CDR3 extends over 13 amino acids. The CDR3 region is CATIRDRYNEQFF. Here the CDR3 DNA reads TGTGCCACTATCCGGGACAGGTACAATGAGCAGTTCTTC.

The chain has TRBV6-4 and TRBJ1-2, with D possibly being TRBD1 (5 bases). Germline CDR1 and CDR2: MRHNA and SNTAGT. The CDR3 runs to 14 residues. Deletions cut 0 bases from V and 8 bases from J, with 13 bases between. CDR3 in DNA: TGTGCCAGCAGTGACTCTGTACAGGCTAGAGGCTACACCTTC. Translating it yields CASSDSVQARGYTF.

The V gene is TRBV2, the J gene TRBJ1-2; 9 bases are a match to TRBD1. The germline V gene has CDR1 SNHLY and CDR2 FYNNEI. The CDR3 has 15 amino acids. Trimming cost V 6 bases and J 4 bases; bases outside gene matches: 9. CDR3 in amino acids: CASSERTGATYGYTF. DNA for the CDR3: TGTGCCAGCAGCGAAAGGACAGGGGCGACCTATGGCTACACCTTC.

This clone was detected only a few times. The chain carries TRBV19 and TRBJ2-2, with D possibly TRBD1 on 5 matching bases. With 0 bases removed from V and 9 bases from J, the gap between germline ends came to 14 bases. CDR1 is LNHDA, CDR2 SQIVND, per germline (reference sequence). CDR3 length: 15 residues. As DNA, the CDR3 is TGTGCCAGTAGTATAGAATCCACCCAGGGCAGGGAGCTGTTTTTT. This translates into CASSIESTQGRELFF.

The chain combines TRBV5-5 with TRBJ1-1; 8 positions agree with TRBD1. The CDR3 sequence is 16 residues long. J lost 0 bases, V lost 4 bases, and 8 bases had no gene match. Germline-derived CDR1 and CDR2 are SGHKS and YYEKEE (reference sequence). The CDR3 region is CASSHFPGGLNTEAFF. In DNA form, the CDR3 reads TGTGCCAGCAGCCACTTTCCAGGGGGCCTGAACACTGAAGCTTTCTTT.

The J gene is TRBJ1-1, the V gene TRBV27; D uncertain. Trimming took 5 bases from V and 1 from J, leaving 8 bases between them. CDR1 MNHEY and CDR2 SMNVEV come from the germline V gene (reference sequence). This CDR3 is built from 13 residues. As DNA, the CDR3 is TGTGCCAGCAGTGAAAGGAGGAACACTGAAGCTTTCTTT. Residues: CASSERRNTEAFF.

The chain recombines TRBV29-1 with TRBJ1-1; D unclear. The V end lost 0 bases, the J end lost 5 bases, and 16 bases lay between the germline ends. This CDR3 is 15 amino acids long. From germline, CDR1 is SQVTM and CDR2 ANQGSEA. The CDR3 DNA sequence: TGCAGCGTTGAAGATATAACCCCCGGCGGGACTGAAGCTTTCTTT. Amino acids: CSVEDITPGGTEAFF.

J is TRBJ2-6 and V is TRBV19; no reliable D call. Germline V lookup: CDR1 LNHDA, CDR2 SQIVND (reference sequence). V lost 0 bases and J lost 0, with 9 bases in between. This CDR3 is built from 17 residues. As DNA, the CDR3 is TGTGCCAGTAGTATAGATATCCTGCCCTCTGGGGCCAACGTCCTGACTTTC. This sequence encodes CASSIDILPSGANVLTF.